One and the same sample provided the 5 T cell receptor beta chains below, sequenced in a study of T cells in localized non-small cell lung cancer. Only in-frame clones appear in the TCRdb table, and some are missing; sequencing was by immunoSEQ multiplex PCR. The sample includes 25,000 to 35,000 clones, about 89% of them seen just once. The input for sequencing was PBMCs, taken before any cancer treatment. The receptor set was obtained from a man between 40 and 69 years old with stage II lung adenocarcinoma.

The chain has TRBV5-1 and TRBJ2-6; no clear D gene. Trimming took off 2 bases at V and 2 bases at J, with 14 bases between the two ends. CDR1 and CDR2 (germline): SGHRS, YFSETQ. The CDR3 runs to 17 residues. In DNA form, the CDR3 reads TGCGCCAGCAGCTTAACCGTCACGCAAGCTGGGGCCAACGTCCTGACTTTC. This encodes CASSLTVTQAGANVLTF.

This chain connects TRBV5-5 to TRBJ1-5, with 9 bases aligning to TRBD1. The CDR3 loop spans 18 amino acids. The V segment lost 2 bases and the J segment 8 bases; nucleotides outside the gene matches: 17. Germline V gene data show CDR1 as SGHKS and CDR2 as YYEKEE (reference sequence). CDR3 protein: CASSLTLRDRVLKEPQHF. The CDR3 coding sequence is TGTGCCAGCAGCTTAACACTCCGGGACAGGGTTCTGAAGGAGCCCCAGCATTTT. Full variable domain (missing parts from reference TRBV5-5 and TRBJ1-5): DAGVTQSPTHLIKTRGQQVTLRCSPISGHKSVSWYQQVLGQGPQFIFQYYEKEERGRGNFPDRFSARQFPNYSSELNVNALLLGDSALYLCASSLTLRDRVLKEPQHFGDGTRLSIL.

The chain is built from TRBV5-1 and TRBJ2-5, with D uncertain. The CDR3 runs to 14 residues. V dropped 0 bases and J dropped 1 base, with 7 bases sitting between them. The germline CDR1 and CDR2 sequences are SGHRS and YFSETQ. Written as DNA, the CDR3 is TGCGCCAGCAGCTTGGGACATGCCCAAGAGACCCAGTACTTC. Encoded protein: CASSLGHAQETQYF.

CDR3 sequence reads: CASSVVAAGELFF. The CDR3, as DNA: TGTGCCAGCAGCGTAGTCGCTGCCGGGGAGCTGTTTTTT. The chain carries TRBV9 and TRBJ2-2; D call uncertain. The CDR3 totals 13 residues. Looked up from germline, CDR1 is SGDLS and CDR2 is YYNGEE. V was trimmed by 0 bases and J by 6 bases, leaving 6 bases between them.

V is TRBV6-4 and J is TRBJ2-2; 7 positions match TRBD1. This CDR3 contains 15 residues. After removal of 0 bases from V and 5 bases from J, the junction contained 3 bases not matched to a gene. Germline values: CDR1 MRHNA, CDR2 SNTAGT. The CDR3 nucleotides read TGTGCCAGCAGTGACTCTGAGACAGGGACCGGGGAGCTGTTTTTT. Its translation: CASSDSETGTGELFF.